This entry describes one T cell receptor beta chain. This sample is part of a study of T cell changes during pregnancy in multiple sclerosis. The length of the CDR3 is 15 residues. Germline V gene data show CDR1 as LNHNV and CDR2 as YYDKDF (reference sequence). Trimming cost V 0 bases and J 0 bases, with 9 bases left between them. The assay was immunoSEQ multiplex PCR, and TCRdb's table has in-frame clones only and misses some. The data hold tens of thousands of clones, with 88% observed a single time. The material was peripheral blood, obtained before pregnancy. This TCR came from a female donor with multiple sclerosis, enrolled in a pregnancy study. The chain employs TRBV15 and TRBJ2-7; D perhaps matches TRBD1 (6 bases). The CDR3 is CATSREWDISYEQYF. CDR3 DNA sequence: TGTGCCACCAGCAGAGAGTGGGACATCTCCTACGAGCAGTACTTC.